This T cell receptor beta chain was sequenced for a study of blood T cell repertoires in COVID-19. Study summary: The United States, Italy and Spain supplied acute and convalescent COVID-19 samples. The analysed material was cDNA or gDNA that came from T cells, B-cell-depleted T cells, or PBMCs.

Measured with immunoSEQ multiplex PCR; TCRdb has only the in-frame clones, and not every one. The sample yields under 350,000 clones, 90% seen once. Cohort allocation depended upon clinical history that participants reported. Material for sequencing was PBMCs or T cells enriched from blood (not recorded which). The receptor was derived from a man in his 60s who had recovered from COVID-19.

For the CDR3, the DNA is TGTGCCAGCGCCGACAGGGGATCTGAAAAACTGTTTTTT. It encodes CASADRGSEKLFF. The chain couples TRBV6-5 to TRBJ1-4; 8 bases fit TRBD1. Germline trimming cut 8 bases from V and 7 bases from J; bases unmatched to any gene: 6. This CDR3 region has 13 residues. Germline V gene sequence: CDR1 MNHEY, CDR2 SVGAGI.